This TCR beta chain was sequenced in a study of cytomegalovirus exposure and HLA in healthy donors. There were likely unrecorded immune exposures, though donors were nominally healthy when sampled. The PCR employed 60 Vbeta primers together with 13 Jbeta primers. The method was immunoSEQ multiplex PCR; TCRdb's version includes in-frame clones alone and lacks a portion of them. The table shows about 130,000 clones, with roughly 80% occurring only once. Trimming removed 7 bases at V and 2 bases at J, with 18 bases between. Germline assignment: CDR1 SQVTM and CDR2 ANQGSEA. The CDR3 covers 14 residues. V is TRBV29-1 and J is TRBJ2-7; D perhaps matches TRBD2 (6 bases). The sequence was obtained from a man aged 30 to 39 in good health and CMV-seropositive. Sequenced: PBMCs. In DNA form, the CDR3 reads TGCAGCGCCGGAAACCGACTAGGGCCCTACGAGCAGTACTTC. The encoded protein is CSAGNRLGPYEQYF.